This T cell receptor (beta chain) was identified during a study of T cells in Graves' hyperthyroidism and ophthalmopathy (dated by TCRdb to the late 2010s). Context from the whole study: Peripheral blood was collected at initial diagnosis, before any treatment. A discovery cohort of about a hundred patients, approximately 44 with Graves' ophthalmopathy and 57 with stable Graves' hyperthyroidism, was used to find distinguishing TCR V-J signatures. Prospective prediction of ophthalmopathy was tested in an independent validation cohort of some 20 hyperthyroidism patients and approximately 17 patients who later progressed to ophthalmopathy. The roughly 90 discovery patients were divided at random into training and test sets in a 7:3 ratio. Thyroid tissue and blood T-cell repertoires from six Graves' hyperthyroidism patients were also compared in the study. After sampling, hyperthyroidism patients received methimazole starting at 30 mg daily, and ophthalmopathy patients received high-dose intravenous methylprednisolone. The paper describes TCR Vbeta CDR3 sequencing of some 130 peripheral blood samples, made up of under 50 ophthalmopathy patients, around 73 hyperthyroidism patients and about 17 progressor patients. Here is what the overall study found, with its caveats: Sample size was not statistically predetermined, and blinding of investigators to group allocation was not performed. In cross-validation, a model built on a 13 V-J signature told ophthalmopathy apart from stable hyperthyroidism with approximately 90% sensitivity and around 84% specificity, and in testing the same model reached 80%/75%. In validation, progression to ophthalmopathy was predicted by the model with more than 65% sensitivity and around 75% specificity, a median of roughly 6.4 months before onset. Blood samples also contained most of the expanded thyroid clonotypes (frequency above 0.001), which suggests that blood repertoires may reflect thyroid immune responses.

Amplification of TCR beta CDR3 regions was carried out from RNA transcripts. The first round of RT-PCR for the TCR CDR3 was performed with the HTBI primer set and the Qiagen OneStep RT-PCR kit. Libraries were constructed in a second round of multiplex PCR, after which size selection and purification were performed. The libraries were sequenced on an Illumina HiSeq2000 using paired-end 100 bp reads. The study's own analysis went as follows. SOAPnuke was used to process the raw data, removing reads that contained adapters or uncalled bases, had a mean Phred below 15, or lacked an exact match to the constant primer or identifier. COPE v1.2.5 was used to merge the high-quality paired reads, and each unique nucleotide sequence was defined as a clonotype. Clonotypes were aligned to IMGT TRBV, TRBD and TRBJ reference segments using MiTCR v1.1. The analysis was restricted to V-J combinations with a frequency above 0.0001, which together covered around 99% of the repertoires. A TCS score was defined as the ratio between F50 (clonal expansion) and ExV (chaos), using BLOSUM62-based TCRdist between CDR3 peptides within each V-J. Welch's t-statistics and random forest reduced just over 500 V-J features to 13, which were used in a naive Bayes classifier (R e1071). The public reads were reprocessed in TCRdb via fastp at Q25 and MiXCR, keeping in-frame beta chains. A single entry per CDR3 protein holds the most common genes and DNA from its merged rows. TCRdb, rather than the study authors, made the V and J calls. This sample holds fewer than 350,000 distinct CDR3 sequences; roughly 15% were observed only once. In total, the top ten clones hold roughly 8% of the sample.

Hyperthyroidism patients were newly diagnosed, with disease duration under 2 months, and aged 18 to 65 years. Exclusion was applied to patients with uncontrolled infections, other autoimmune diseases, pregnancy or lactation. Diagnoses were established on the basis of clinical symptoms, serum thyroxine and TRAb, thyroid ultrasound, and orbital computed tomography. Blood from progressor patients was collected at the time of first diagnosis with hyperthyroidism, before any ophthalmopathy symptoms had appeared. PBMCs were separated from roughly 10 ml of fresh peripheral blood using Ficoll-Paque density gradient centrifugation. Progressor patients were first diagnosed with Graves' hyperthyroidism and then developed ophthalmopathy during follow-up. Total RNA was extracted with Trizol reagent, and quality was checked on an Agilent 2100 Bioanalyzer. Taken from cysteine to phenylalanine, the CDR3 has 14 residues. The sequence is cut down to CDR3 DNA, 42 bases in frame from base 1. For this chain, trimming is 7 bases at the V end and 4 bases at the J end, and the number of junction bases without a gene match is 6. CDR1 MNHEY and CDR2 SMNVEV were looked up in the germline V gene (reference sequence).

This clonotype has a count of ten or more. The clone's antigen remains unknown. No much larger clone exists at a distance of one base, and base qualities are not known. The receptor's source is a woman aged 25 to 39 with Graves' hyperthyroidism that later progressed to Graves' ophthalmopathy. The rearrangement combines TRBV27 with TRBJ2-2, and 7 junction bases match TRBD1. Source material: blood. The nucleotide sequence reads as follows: TGTGCCAGCAAAGAGGGGGCGGGCACCGGGGAGCTGTTTTTT. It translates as CASKEGAGTGELFF.